This entry is about one TCR beta chain. The repertoire was sequenced with immunoSEQ multiplex PCR; TCRdb's copy has only in-frame clones and lacks some. This sample carries 9,500 to 15,000 clones, roughly 90% of them seen once, and the ten largest clones take about 4.2%. V dropped 0 bases and J dropped 5 bases, with 17 bases sitting between them. CDR1 is SGDLS and CDR2 is YYNGEE in the germline V gene. This CDR3 contains 16 residues. These data come from a study of blood T cell dynamics during melanoma immunotherapy. Study as a whole: Metastatic melanoma patients received first-line pembrolizumab or nivolumab plus ipilimumab.

The sample's time point: week 3, after first cycle of checkpoint inhibitor. The clonotype originates from a human donor with melanoma. The chain carries TRBV9 and TRBJ1-2, with D possibly matching TRBD1 (6 bases). This sample comprised blood, obtained from a patient treated with checkpoint blockade. CDR3 region: CASSVEGTSLGYGYTF. CDR3 DNA: TGTGCCAGCAGCGTAGAAGGGACATCACTCGGGTATGGCTACACCTTC.